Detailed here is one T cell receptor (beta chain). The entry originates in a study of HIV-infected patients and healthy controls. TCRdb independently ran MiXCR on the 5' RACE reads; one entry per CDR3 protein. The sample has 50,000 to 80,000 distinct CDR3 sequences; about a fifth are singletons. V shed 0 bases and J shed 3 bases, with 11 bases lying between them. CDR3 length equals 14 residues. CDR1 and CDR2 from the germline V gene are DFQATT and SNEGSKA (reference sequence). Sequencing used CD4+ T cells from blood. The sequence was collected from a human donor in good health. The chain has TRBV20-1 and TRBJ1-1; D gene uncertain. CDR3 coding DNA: TGCAGTGCTAGAGATGATAGGAGTGACACTGAAGCTTTCTTT. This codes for CSARDDRSDTEAFF.